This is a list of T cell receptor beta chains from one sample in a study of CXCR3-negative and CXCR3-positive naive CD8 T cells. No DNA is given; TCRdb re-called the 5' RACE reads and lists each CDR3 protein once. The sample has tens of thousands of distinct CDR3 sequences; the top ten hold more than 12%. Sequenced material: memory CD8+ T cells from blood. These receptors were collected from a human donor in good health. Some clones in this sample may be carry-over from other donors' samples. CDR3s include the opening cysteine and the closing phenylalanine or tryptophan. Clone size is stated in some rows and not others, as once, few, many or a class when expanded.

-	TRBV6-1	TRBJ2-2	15	CASSEASGGAGELFF
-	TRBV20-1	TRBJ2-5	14	CSARPLGKKETQYF
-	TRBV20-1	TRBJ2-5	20	CSARDGSPADPSLMSETQYF
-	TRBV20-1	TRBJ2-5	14	CSARRSGGQETQYF
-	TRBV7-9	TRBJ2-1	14	CASGTRGPADEQFF
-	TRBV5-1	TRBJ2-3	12	CASTMNTDTQYF
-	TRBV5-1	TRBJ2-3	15	CASSLGRPVTDTQYF
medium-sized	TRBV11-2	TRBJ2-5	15	CASSLDRGPAQTQYF
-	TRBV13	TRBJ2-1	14	CASSFLQAGTRSFF
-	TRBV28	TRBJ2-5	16	CASRAARGQGAETQYF
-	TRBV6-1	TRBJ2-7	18	CASSVTSDQRGEWYEQYF
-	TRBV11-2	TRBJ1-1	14	CASSSKGSAAEAFF
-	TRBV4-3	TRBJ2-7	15	CASSQDQGGTYEQYF
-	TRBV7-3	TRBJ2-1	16	CASSLTQREYYNEQFF
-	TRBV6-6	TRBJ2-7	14	CASSPGRQNYEQYF
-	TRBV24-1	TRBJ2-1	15	CATSDPGQPHNEQFF
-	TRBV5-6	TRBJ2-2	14	CASSVTGVTGELFF
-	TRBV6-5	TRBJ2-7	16	CASELVAGGNSDEQYF
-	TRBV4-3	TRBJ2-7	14	CASSQDLGSYEQYF
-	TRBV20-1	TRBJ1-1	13	CGARDQGDTEAFF
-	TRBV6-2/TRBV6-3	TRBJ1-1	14	CACQPLGRSTEAFF
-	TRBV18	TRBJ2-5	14	CASSADSRGETQYF
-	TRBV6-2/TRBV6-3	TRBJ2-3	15	CASSHTGALTDTQYF
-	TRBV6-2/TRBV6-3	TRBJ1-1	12	CASSYWDTEAFF
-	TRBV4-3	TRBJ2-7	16	CASSHVGLAGDYEQYF
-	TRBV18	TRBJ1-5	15	CASSPPWAGGEPQHF
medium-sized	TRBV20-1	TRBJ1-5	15	CSAREMTTGYQPQHF